Following are 13 T cell receptor beta chains from one sample sequenced in a study of PD-1 blockade in classical Hodgkin lymphoma. Profiled with immunoSEQ multiplex PCR; TCRdb holds only in-frame clones, not every one. Among around 53,000 clones listed, around 76% were seen once. Time point here: cycle 4 day 1 (C4D1), after about 6 weeks of nivolumab. The patients all showed relapse after autologous stem cell transplantation, while their brentuximab vedotin exposure varied. The source material was peripheral blood mononuclear cells (PBMCs), sampled before the fourth cycle of nivolumab. The receptors were gathered from a human donor with classical Hodgkin lymphoma.

The chain employs TRBV19 and TRBJ1-4, with D unresolved. This CDR3 is 14 amino acids long. Per the germline V gene, CDR1 is LNHDA and CDR2 is SQIVND (reference sequence). V lost 5 bases, J lost 10 bases, and 17 bases lay in between. CDR3 amino acids: CASSPARTIGKLFF. The CDR3, as DNA: TGTGCCAGTAGTCCCGCGAGGACCATCGGAAAACTGTTTTTT.

The V call is TRBV7-3, the J call TRBJ1-1; unclear D gene. Germline V gene data show CDR1 as SGHTA and CDR2 as FQGTGA. Trimming removed 5 bases at V and 5 bases at J, with 18 bases between. This CDR3 is 15 amino acids long. In nucleotides, the CDR3 is TGTGCCAGCAGCCCACGAGGCGGGGTTGGAACTGAAGCTTTCTTT. Translation: CASSPRGGVGTEAFF.

CDR3 sequence: CASTGTAGTDTQYF. In DNA form, the CDR3 reads TGCGCCAGCACCGGGACAGCCGGCACAGATACGCAGTATTTT. This rearrangement joins TRBV5-1 to TRBJ2-3; 7 bases are a match to TRBD1. CDR1 and CDR2 from the germline V gene are SGHRS and YFSETQ. This CDR3 has 14 amino acids. Trimming took 6 bases from V and 1 from J; bases not matched to a gene: 5.

This chain uses TRBV19 with TRBJ2-7, with 10 bases fitting TRBD1. The germline V gene encodes CDR1 LNHDA and CDR2 SQIVND (reference sequence). J gave up 1 base and V 5 bases, and 5 bases lay outside the gene matches. There are 15 residues in the CDR3. DNA of the CDR3: TGTGCCAGTAGTCTGGGACAGGGGAGGTCCTACGAGCAGTACTTC. Protein: CASSLGQGRSYEQYF.

The rearrangement links TRBV2 to TRBJ1-5; D perhaps matches TRBD1 (5 bases). CDR1 and CDR2 (germline): SNHLY, FYNNEI. The CDR3 covers 17 residues. V lost 0 bases and J lost 1, with 13 bases in between. In nucleotides, the CDR3 is TGTGCCAGCAGTGAAGCGGATTCGGGGGGAAGCAATCAGCCCCAGCATTTT. This gives the protein CASSEADSGGSNQPQHF.

The genes are TRBV7-2 and TRBJ2-7; 9 bases are a match to TRBD1. V shed 1 base, J shed 2 bases, and the junction held 12 bases outside the gene matches. In germline, CDR1 is SGHTA, CDR2 FQGNSA. This CDR3 spans 18 amino acids. The CDR3 is CASSLVGGTGRVTYEQYF. DNA for the CDR3: TGTGCCAGCAGCTTAGTGGGGGGGACAGGGAGGGTTACCTACGAGCAGTACTTC.

This clone was seen just once. The junction departs from the called germline gene at one end, perhaps through a read error. The rearrangement links TRBV7-7 to TRBJ2-7, with D possibly matching TRBD2 (6 bases). CDR3 length: 15 residues. Germline V lookup: CDR1 SSHAT, CDR2 FNYEAQ (reference sequence). This chain's CDR3 is CASSPYLGGVYEQYF. DNA of the CDR3: TGTGCTAGCAGCCCGTACTTAGGAGGGGTCTACGAGCAGTACTTC.

This clone was picked up one time. This sequence joins TRBV27 and TRBJ2-7, with D tentatively TRBD1 or TRBD2 (6 bases each). Germline CDR1 and CDR2: MNHEY and SMNVEV (reference sequence). Trimming removed 4 bases at V and 3 bases at J, with 19 bases between. The CDR3 has 16 amino acids. The CDR3, as DNA: TGTGCCAGCAGTTCCCGCAGGGGTAGCGGAAACTACGAGCAGTACTTC. The encoded protein is CASSSRRGSGNYEQYF.

The chain couples TRBV7-9 to TRBJ1-1; tentative D call: TRBD1 (6 bases). Germline CDR1 reads SEHNR; CDR2 reads FQNEAQ (reference sequence). The CDR3 extends over 13 amino acids. The germline V and J ends were trimmed by 5 bases and 0 bases, with 7 bases remaining between them. CDR3 in DNA: TGTGCCAGCAGCGGACAGTTGAACACTGAAGCTTTCTTT. This sequence encodes CASSGQLNTEAFF. Variable domain in full (rest from reference TRBV7-9 and TRBJ1-1): DTGVSQNPRHKITKRGQNVTFRCDPISEHNRLYWYRQTLGQGPEFLTYFQNEAQLEKSRLLSDRFSAERPKGSFSTLEIQRTEQGDSAMYLCASSGQLNTEAFFGQGTRLTVV.

J is TRBJ2-5 and V is TRBV5-4; the match to TRBD2 covers 10 bases. The V gene end was trimmed by 4 bases and the J gene end by 3 bases; junction bases not matched to a gene: 3. Germline assignment: CDR1 SGHNT and CDR2 YYREEE (reference sequence). This CDR3 is 14 amino acids long. The CDR3 region has the DNA TGTGCCAGCAGCCGCGGACTAGCGGAAGAGACCCAGTACTTC. It yields the protein CASSRGLAEETQYF.

A remark on this clone: The junction and the germline gene differ at one end; a read error may be behind it. The chain combines TRBV7-7 with TRBJ2-5; maybe TRBD2 (6 bases). Germline CDR1 reads SSHAT; CDR2 reads FNYEAQ (reference sequence). This CDR3 is built from 14 residues. This chain's CDR3 is CASSLVAGTETQYF. As DNA, the CDR3 is TGTGCTAGCAGCTTAGTGGCGGGGACGGAGACCCAGTACTTC.

J is TRBJ1-5 and V is TRBV7-2; D not resolved. Germline V gene lookup returns CDR1 SGHTA and CDR2 FQGNSA. Trimming shortened V by 5 bases and J by 5 bases, and 10 bases separated the two germline ends. CDR3 length equals 13 residues. The CDR3 sequence is CASSPRRDQPQHF. As DNA, the CDR3 is TGTGCCAGCAGCCCCCGCAGAGATCAGCCCCAGCATTTT.

The CDR3 protein is CASSLETGRTEAFF. DNA for the CDR3: TGTGCCAGCAGCTTGGAGACAGGGAGGACTGAAGCTTTCTTT. The V and J genes are TRBV7-8 and TRBJ1-1, with TRBD1 matching 7 bases. In germline, CDR1 is SGHVS, CDR2 FQNEAQ. CDR3 size: 14 residues. V trimming: 3 bases; J trimming: 5 bases; junction bases outside the gene matches: 6. The full variable domain, rest sourced from reference TRBV7-8 and TRBJ1-1, is GAGVSQSPRYKVAKRGQDVALRCDPISGHVSLFWYQQALGQGPEFLTYFQNEAQLDKSGLPSDRFFAERPEGSVSTLKIQRTQQEDSAVYLCASSLETGRTEAFFGQGTRLTVV.